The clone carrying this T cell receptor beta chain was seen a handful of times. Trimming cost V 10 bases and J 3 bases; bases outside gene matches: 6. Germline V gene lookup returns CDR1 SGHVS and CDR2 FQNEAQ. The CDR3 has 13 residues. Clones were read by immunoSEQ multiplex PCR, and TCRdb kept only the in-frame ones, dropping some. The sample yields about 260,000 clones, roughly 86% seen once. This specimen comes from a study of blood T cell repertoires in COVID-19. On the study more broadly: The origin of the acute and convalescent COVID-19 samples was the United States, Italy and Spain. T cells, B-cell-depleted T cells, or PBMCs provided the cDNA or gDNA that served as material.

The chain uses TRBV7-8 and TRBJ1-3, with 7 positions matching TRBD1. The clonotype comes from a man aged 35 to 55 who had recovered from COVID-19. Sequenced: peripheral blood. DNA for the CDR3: TGTGCCACTCCAGACAGGGTTGGAAACACCATATATTTT. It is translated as CATPDRVGNTIYF.